This T cell receptor beta chain was profiled in a study of T cells in Graves' hyperthyroidism and ophthalmopathy. CDR3 length equals 15 residues. Germline trimming cut 6 bases from V and 6 bases from J; bases unmatched to any gene: 10. Researchers amplified the TCR beta CDR3 regions from RNA transcripts. TCR CDR3 underwent first-round RT-PCR with the HTBI primer set. Via MiXCR, TCRdb re-called the multiplex PCR reads, giving one row per CDR3 protein. The sample has about 660,000 distinct CDR3 sequences, just under 45% seen once; the top ten hold roughly 6.5%. Patients showing uncontrolled infection, other autoimmune disease, pregnancy or lactation were ineligible. Diagnostic decisions used clinical symptoms, serum thyroxine and TRAb, thyroid ultrasound and orbital computed tomography. Whole-study results and caveats: Blood also showed most of the thyroid clonotypes that were expanded above 0.001.

This clonotype was seen a handful of times. Its antigen remains unknown. Sequenced sample: peripheral blood or thyroid tissue (not recorded which). The chain is built from TRBV12-3 or TRBV12-4 and TRBJ1-5; 8 bases map to TRBD1. The TCR sequence derives from an adult man with Graves' disease, either hyperthyroidism or ophthalmopathy (not recorded which). CDR3 DNA sequence: TGTGCCAGCAGCGCGACAGGGGTGCAAAGTCAGCCCCAGCATTTT. Its translation is CASSATGVQSQPQHF.